This is a list of T cell receptor beta chains from one sample in a study of blood T cell repertoires in COVID-19. This table comes from immunoSEQ multiplex PCR, and its TCRdb copy is limited to in-frame clones, with some not included. The table has approximately 60,000 clones, about 94% seen once. The source material was peripheral blood. These receptors came from a man in his 70s with active COVID-19. Both conserved end residues are part of each CDR3. The D gene is left open where the match is weak. Expanded clones get a size class; other rows say once, few or many, or leave the size out.

TRBV27	TRBD2	TRBJ2-4	.	CALGIAGANIKNIQYF	TGTGCCCTGGGAATAGCGGGGGCCAATATCAAAAACATTCAGTACTTC
TRBV7-2	.	TRBJ1-6	.	CASSPRGSYNSPLHF	TGTGCCAGCAGCCCCCGCGGGAGCTATAATTCACCCCTCCACTTT
TRBV19	.	TRBJ2-7	.	CASSTTVLYEQYF	TGTGCCAGTAGCACCACGGTCCTTTACGAGCAGTACTTC
TRBV5-1	.	TRBJ1-2	.	CASSSGLINYGYTF	TGCGCCAGCAGCTCCGGACTGATTAACTATGGCTACACCTTC
TRBV20-1	TRBD1	TRBJ2-5	.	CSASLPGQGWETQYF	TGCAGTGCTAGTCTCCCCGGACAGGGTTGGGAGACCCAGTACTTC
TRBV3-1/TRBV3-2	TRBD1	TRBJ2-1	.	CASSPGDRVYNEQFF	TGTGCCAGCAGCCCCGGGGACAGGGTTTACAATGAGCAGTTCTTC
TRBV4-3	.	TRBJ1-2	once	CASSQDFIVNFGAHGYTF	TGCGCCAGCAGCCAAGATTTTATAGTCAACTTTGGGGCTCATGGCTACACCTTC
TRBV6-5	TRBD1	TRBJ1-2	medium-sized	CASSYGGTGRNGYTF	TGTGCCAGCAGTTACGGGGGGACAGGCCGGAATGGCTACACCTTC
TRBV6-5	TRBD1	TRBJ1-2	once	CASSNTGVPGYTF	TGTGCCAGCAGTAACACAGGGGTTCCTGGCTACACCTTC
TRBV19	.	TRBJ1-4	once	CASSGGGSATNEKLFF	TGTGCCAGTAGCGGGGGGGGCTCAGCAACTAATGAAAAACTGTTTTTT
TRBV29-1	TRBD1	TRBJ1-4	.	CSVIAGTGTNEKLFF	TGCAGCGTTATTGCCGGGACAGGGACTAATGAAAAACTGTTTTTT
TRBV7-9	.	TRBJ2-1	.	CASSLARGQGTEQFF	TGTGCCAGCAGCTTAGCGCGGGGGCAAGGAACTGAGCAGTTCTTC
TRBV21-1	.	TRBJ1-6	.	CASSKVGGAGYNSPLHF	TGTGCCAGCAGCAAAGTGGGGGGGGCAGGCTATAATTCACCCCTCCACTTT
TRBV6-1	.	TRBJ1-1	.	CASSEPVEAFF	TGTGCCAGCAGTGAACCGGTTGAAGCTTTCTTT
TRBV11-3	TRBD1	TRBJ2-3	.	CASSLNTGGAQYF	TGTGCCAGCAGCTTGAACACAGGGGGCGCGCAGTATTTT
TRBV7-3	TRBD2	TRBJ2-7	.	CASSLRLAGFSDEQYF	TGTGCCAGCAGCTTAAGGCTAGCGGGGTTCTCTGATGAGCAGTACTTC
TRBV13	.	TRBJ2-7	.	CASSSAGYPYEQYF	TGTGCCAGCAGCTCCGCGGGATACCCGTACGAGCAGTACTTC
TRBV12-3/TRBV12-4	.	TRBJ2-5	.	CASSFNRETQYF	TGTGCCAGCAGTTTTAACAGGGAGACCCAGTACTTC
TRBV6-2/TRBV6-3	TRBD2	TRBJ2-5	.	CASSSSGGGETQYF	TGTGCCAGCAGCTCCTCGGGGGGGGGAGAGACCCAGTACTTC
TRBV27	.	TRBJ1-3	.	CASSYREGNTIYF	TGTGCCAGCAGTTACAGGGAAGGGAACACCATATATTTT
TRBV10-1	.	TRBJ2-1	.	CASSDGESGEQFF	TGCGCCAGCAGTGATGGGGAGTCCGGGGAGCAGTTCTTC
TRBV27	TRBD1	TRBJ1-2	.	CASSFSGGSVYGYTF	TGTGCCAGCAGTTTTTCAGGGGGTAGTGTCTATGGCTACACCTTC
TRBV19	TRBD1	TRBJ1-2	.	CASSWTGSGYTF	TGTGCCAGTAGTTGGACAGGGAGTGGCTACACCTTC
TRBV9	.	TRBJ1-2	once	CASTEYGTNYYGYTF	TGTGCCAGCACCGAATACGGGACAAACTACTATGGCTACACCTTC
TRBV19	TRBD2	TRBJ2-3	.	CASSISLGLLAGGTDTQYF	TGTGCCAGTAGTATCTCGCTGGGTTTGCTAGCGGGGGGCACAGATACGCAGTATTTT
TRBV3-1/TRBV3-2	.	TRBJ1-6	.	CASSLLGGEVVNSPLHF	TGTGCCAGCAGCCTTCTGGGGGGGGAGGTGGTCAATTCACCCCTCCACTTT
TRBV5-1	TRBD1	TRBJ2-3	.	CASSLAGQGGDTQYF	TGCGCCAGCAGCTTGGCCGGACAGGGAGGAGATACGCAGTATTTT
TRBV6-6	TRBD1	TRBJ2-5	.	CASSSIQGPSETQYF	TGTGCCAGCAGTTCCATACAGGGGCCTTCGGAGACCCAGTACTTC
TRBV27	TRBD2	TRBJ2-1	.	CASTPGVAGNEQFF	TGTGCCAGCACCCCCGGCGTAGCGGGGAATGAGCAGTTCTTC
TRBV5-8	.	TRBJ2-5	.	CASSLVWQGGETQYF	TGTGCCAGCAGCTTGGTCTGGCAGGGGGGAGAGACCCAGTACTTC
TRBV5-6	.	TRBJ2-1	.	CASTATGIEQFF	TGTGCCAGCACTGCAACCGGGATTGAGCAGTTCTTC
TRBV6-5	.	TRBJ1-5	few	CASSSMYRGPQHF	TGTGCCAGCAGTTCCATGTATCGGGGGCCCCAGCATTTT
TRBV2	.	TRBJ1-6	.	CASSEIQDWAPLHF	TGTGCCAGCAGTGAAATTCAGGACTGGGCACCCCTCCACTTT
TRBV7-2	.	TRBJ1-1	.	CASSLALLQGGRNTEAFF	TGTGCCAGCAGCTTAGCACTCTTACAGGGCGGAAGGAACACTGAAGCTTTCTTT
TRBV5-4	.	TRBJ2-5	.	CASSLGQSLQETQYF	TGTGCCAGCAGCTTGGGACAATCCCTTCAAGAGACCCAGTACTTC
TRBV27	.	TRBJ1-6	few	CASSLMGSSNSPLHF	TGTGCCAGCAGTTTAATGGGCAGCTCTAATTCACCCCTCCACTTT
TRBV6-4	.	TRBJ1-2	.	CATKLHRTVNYGYTF	TGTGCCACCAAATTACATCGGACAGTTAACTATGGCTACACCTTC
TRBV7-8	TRBD2	TRBJ2-7	.	CASSLVVAGGSYEQYF	TGTGCCAGCAGCTTAGTGGTAGCGGGGGGCTCCTACGAGCAGTACTTC
TRBV6-5	.	TRBJ2-3	.	CASARDFSTDTQYF	TGTGCCAGCGCCCGGGACTTTAGCACAGATACGCAGTATTTT
TRBV5-1	TRBD1	TRBJ1-1	few	CASSLGQGAQNTEAFF	TGCGCCAGCAGCCTGGGACAGGGGGCGCAGAACACTGAAGCTTTCTTT
TRBV3-1/TRBV3-2	TRBD1	TRBJ2-1	.	CASSHTTQGVEQFF	TGTGCCAGCAGCCATACGACCCAGGGGGTTGAGCAGTTCTTC
TRBV18	TRBD2	TRBJ2-5	.	CASSLWTSGSQETQYF	TGTGCCAGCTCACTGTGGACTAGCGGATCCCAAGAGACCCAGTACTTC
TRBV7-2	.	TRBJ1-5	.	CASSLTDSQPQHF	TGTGCCAGCAGCTTAACAGATAGTCAGCCCCAGCATTTT
TRBV6-1	.	TRBJ2-3	.	CASSEEGQYKVTQYF	TGTGCCAGCAGTGAAGAGGGGCAGTACAAGGTTACGCAGTATTTT
TRBV9	.	TRBJ1-5	.	CASSVEGREEQPQHF	TGTGCCAGCAGCGTAGAGGGCAGGGAGGAACAGCCCCAGCATTTT